This T cell receptor (beta chain) was observed in a study of blood T cells in healthy people across ages (dated by TCRdb to between 2015 and 2017). Notes on the research overall: In model experiments, template switching captured about one uniquely barcoded TCR beta cDNA molecule for every two T cells. Using deep sequencing normalized with unique cDNA molecular identifiers, the study measured how TCR beta repertoire diversity changes with age. Donors were grouped into four age groups: young (average 16 years), middle-aged (less than 40), aged (approximately 58) and long-lived (around 80). Donors of different ages were randomly distributed across sequencing lanes to avoid experimental bias. The study analyzed two additional independent replicas of 1 million unique cDNA reads from the same blood draw for two donors, one aged 18 to 30 and one aged 80 or older. What the authors observed across the whole study: A strong correlation was found between observed TCR beta diversity and the percentage of naive T cells measured by flow cytometry. Because donor CMV infection status was unknown, age-related changes in expanded clonotypes were potentially confounded. Compared with the aged group, more naive CD4+ T cells, fewer expanded clones and increased TCR diversity were shown by the long-lived group, suggesting age selection. Estimates of total diversity based on one million sequenced T cells were regarded as lower bounds and as underestimates. As age increased, observed TCR beta diversity per million T cells dropped in a roughly linear way, and a significant reduction was already evident by age around 41. Bulk unsorted PBMC profiling prevented conclusive comparison of naive and antigen-experienced compartments.

Only one count was recorded for this clonotype. It lacks a known antigen. No base qualities exist here, and no much larger clone lies one base off it. The donors were a few dozen Caucasian individuals from Russia, aged roughly 6 to 100 years, who were systemically healthy. Roughly 10 milliliters of peripheral blood were collected from each donor into EDTA-treated Vacutainer tubes. PBMCs were isolated by Ficoll-Paque density-gradient centrifugation, with at least 7 million obtained per sample. Trizol reagent was used to extract total RNA from PBMCs, with at least 5.5 micrograms per sample. For every donor, flow cytometry on a PBMC aliquot measured the percentage of naive CD45RAhigh/CD27high T cells. The CDR3, from cysteine to phenylalanine, totals 12 residues. Only the CDR3 part of the read is kept: 36 bases, read in frame from the first base. CDR1 and CDR2, per the germline V gene, are SGDLS and YYNGEE. Between the V and J ends, shortened by 3 bases and 3 bases respectively, the junction contains 7 bases.

Library preparation was by 5' RACE. Sequencing took place on an Illumina HiSeq 2500. A second PCR of roughly 7 to 12 cycles was performed with a sample-barcoded 5' primer and a J-beta primer mix. A template-switch 5' adaptor carrying 12 random nucleotides introduced a unique molecular identifier onto each TCR beta cDNA molecule. Each sample yielded at least 3 million CDR3-containing paired-end reads. The Mint cDNA synthesis kit, primed by a TRBC-specific oligonucleotide, was used to synthesize first-strand cDNA from all RNA. After uracil-DNA glycosylase treatment, a first 18-cycle PCR used universal primers M1SS and BC2_uni_R on all cDNA. The published analysis was carried out like this. For normalization, 1 million high-quality reads, each with a distinct molecular identifier, were randomly selected from each sample. Instead of being binned into consensus sequences, reads that shared molecular identifiers were thrown out. MiTCR, with a Q25 quality threshold and the strictest error-elimination algorithm, was used for CDR3 identification, clonotype clustering and error correction. A nonparametric unseen species model with Euler transformation was used to estimate lower-bound total TCR beta diversity. TCRdb reanalyzed the raw reads on its own, using fastp at Q25 for trimming and MiXCR for clone calling, and kept in-frame beta chains. Each CDR3 protein appears once, grouped with its most common genes and DNA. TCRdb's processing, not the authors', yielded these V and J calls. Within this sample are 890,000 or so distinct CDR3 sequences, with roughly 60% of them counted one time only. Of the sample, 28% falls within the top ten clones.

The TCR sequence derives from a man aged 25-45 years in good health. Recombination linked TRBV9 to TRBJ2-7, with the D gene too uncertain to name. Sample: blood. The CDR3 region: CASSADGYEQYF. The sequenced DNA: TGTGCCAGCAGCGCCGACGGCTACGAGCAGTACTTC.